This T cell receptor (beta chain) was sequenced in a study of blood T cell repertoires in COVID-19. Germline CDR1 is ENHRY and CDR2 is SYGVKD. The CDR3 extends over 13 amino acids. V lost 11 bases, J lost 2 bases, and 9 bases stayed unmatched. The repertoire was sequenced with immunoSEQ multiplex PCR; TCRdb's copy has only in-frame clones and lacks some. Of fewer than 250,000 clones in the sample, approximately 82% are singletons; the top ten hold approximately 2.9%. The rearrangement links TRBV10-3 to TRBJ2-7, with 7 nucleotides matching TRBD1. Sample: peripheral blood. The TCR was taken from a man aged 45-60 years with active or convalescent COVID-19. The DNA for the CDR3 is TGTGCCGCCAAACAGGGGTTAGCCTACGAGCAGTACTTC. The encoded protein is CAAKQGLAYEQYF.